This T cell receptor beta chain was recovered during a study of identical twins (dated by TCRdb to about 2016). General notes on the study: The study deep-sequenced TCR alpha and beta repertoires from monozygotic twins, unrelated adults of various ages and cord blood to test whether fetal clonotypes persist. Replicate twin experiments were performed at different times using different library preparation protocols to rule out contamination. What the authors observed across the whole study: Compared with coincidental sharing between unrelated individuals, an excess of low generation-probability sequences was observed among out-of-frame TCR alpha sequences shared between twins. Because the same donors could not be followed over many years, the conclusions relied on cross-sectional statistical analysis. Fewer insertions were carried by abundant cord blood beta clonotypes, a similar but weaker trend appeared in young adult naive repertoires, and no such trend appeared in memory repertoires. Zero-insertion analyses could be partly confounded by invariant T cells such as MAIT and iNKT, though diverse VJ usage argued against such confounding for most clonotypes. Recombination models systematically underestimated out-of-frame TCR alpha sharing in monozygotic twins but agreed with sharing between unrelated individuals. The excess sharing between twins in beta out-of-frame sequences was weaker because fewer shared sequences reduced the signal-to-noise ratio.

Every donor in the study was a healthy Caucasian. Its CDR3 holds 15 amino acids, cysteine through phenylalanine. The DNA shown is the 45-base CDR3, in frame from base 1. Trimming removed 4 bases from V and 4 bases from J, leaving 13 bases between the germline ends. The germline V gene gives CDR1 as MNHNS and CDR2 as SASEGT. For this clonotype: Its antigen has not been determined. No quality values exist for individual bases; no much larger clone is one base distant.

Libraries were made using 5' RACE. Sequencing used an Illumina HiSeq 2000. A universal primer binding site was added through template switching, and the final cDNA carried a unique molecular identifier so that TCR cDNA molecules could be counted accurately. Specific primers in the conserved constant-segment region were used to synthesize first-strand cDNA for TCR alpha and beta chains. To control for contamination, every cDNA library carried two barcodes: a SMART-Mk sample barcode plus Illumina barcodes. TruSeq adapter sequences along with Illumina sample barcodes were introduced in two successive PCR steps. The TCR alpha and beta cDNA libraries were sequenced on the Illumina HiSeq platform using custom primers. As for the authors' bioinformatics: MiGEC was used to process raw reads and extract unique molecular identifiers, and MiXCR was used to find CDR3 positions. Recombination models were inferred per individual with the repgenHMM and IGoR tools using an EM algorithm. The tcR package in R was used for shared clonotype analysis, with sharing normalized by the product of cloneset sizes. Out-of-frame nonproductive sequences were analyzed to study raw recombination free of thymic and clonal selection effects. TCRdb applied fastp at Q25 and MiXCR to the public reads, then kept only in-frame beta chains. Every entry covers one CDR3 protein and lists the most common genes and DNA from its rows. These V and J calls rely on TCRdb rather than the paper's analysis. The sample table holds roughly 1,500,000 distinct CDR3 sequences, of which less than 35% were seen once. The top ten clonotypes cover 0.25% to 0.3% of the sample.

The TCR originated in a newborn girl in good health. Material for sequencing was cord blood. This sequence uses TRBV6-1 and TRBJ1-4, with the identity of the D gene unclear. DNA sequence: TGTGCCAGCAGTGTCTCAGTGCGGGGTAATGAAAAACTGTTTTTT. This translates into CASSVSVRGNEKLFF.